A single sample is the source of the 27 T cell receptor beta chains below, sequenced in a study of siplizumab effects on memory and regulatory T cells. TCRdb keeps only in-frame clones here, not all; method: immunoSEQ multiplex PCR. The table has roughly 80,000 clones, roughly 90% seen once. The sample comprised Tregs sorted from blood. Every receptor here comes from a human donor in good health.

The rearrangement uses TRBV11-2 and TRBJ2-7; D is unresolved. CDR1 and CDR2 (germline): SGHAT, FQNNGV. V lost 3 bases, J lost 6 bases, and 6 bases lay in between. The CDR3 extends over 11 amino acids. CDR3 DNA sequence: TGTGCCAGCAGCTTGACCAGCGAGCAGTACTTC. Protein: CASSLTSEQYF.

CDR3 sequence: CASSLAPGDRYGYTF. DNA for the CDR3: TGTGCCAGCAGCTTGGCGCCAGGCGATCGGTATGGCTACACCTTC. The chain uses TRBV5-5 and TRBJ1-2; D call uncertain. The CDR3 sequence is 15 residues long. Trimming stripped 0 bases from V and 5 bases from J, with 14 bases between. From germline, CDR1 is SGHKS and CDR2 YYEKEE (reference sequence).

This clone is medium-sized in the sample. The J gene is TRBJ1-1, the V gene TRBV5-6; possibly TRBD1 for D (5 bases). V was shortened by 4 bases and J by 0 bases, with 19 bases between the two germline ends. The CDR3 covers 17 residues. CDR1 SGHDT and CDR2 YYEEEE come from the germline V gene. The CDR3 DNA reads as TGTGCCAGCAGCGTTTTGTGGCCCGGGACTTTGAACACTGAAGCTTTCTTT. Residues: CASSVLWPGTLNTEAFF.

This clone was observed a few times. V is TRBV28 and J is TRBJ1-5; D unclear. The V gene lost 4 bases and the J gene lost 0 bases, with 7 bases spanning the gap. Germline V CDR1 and CDR2: MDHEN, SYDVKM. The CDR3 has 14 residues. The CDR3 nucleotides are TGTGCCAGCAGTTGGATCTATAGCAATCAGCCCCAGCATTTT. Protein: CASSWIYSNQPQHF.

J is TRBJ2-7 and V is TRBV2, with D tentatively TRBD1 (5 bases). V was shortened by 7 bases and J by 4 bases, with 8 bases between the two germline ends. This CDR3 comprises 11 residues. Germline CDR1 is SNHLY and CDR2 is FYNNEI. Here the CDR3 DNA reads TGTGCCAGCACAAACAGGTACGAGCAGTACTTC. It specifies CASTNRYEQYF.

The chain joins TRBV6-1 to TRBJ2-7; 8 bases match TRBD1. The junction had 7 bases not matched to a gene; V was cut back by 3 bases and J by 0 bases. This CDR3 region has 16 residues. Looked up from germline, CDR1 is MNHNS and CDR2 is SASEGT. CDR3 region: CASSEEPGTGSYEQYF. The CDR3 DNA is TGTGCCAGCAGTGAGGAACCCGGGACAGGCTCCTACGAGCAGTACTTC.

The rearrangement joins TRBV10-3 to TRBJ2-7; TRBD1 matches 10 bases. V was clipped by 4 bases and J by 6 bases; unmatched bases: 15. The germline CDR1 and CDR2 sequences are ENHRY and SYGVKD. The CDR3 contains 17 residues. CDR3 sequence (DNA): TGTGCCATCAGTGGGAACCTGGGACAGGGGAAAATAGGCGAGCAGTACTTC. Translation gives CAISGNLGQGKIGEQYF.

The chain uses TRBV4-2 and TRBJ1-3; tentative D call: TRBD1 (5 bases). The CDR3 spans 19 residues. Trimming took 0 bases from V and 0 from J, leaving 18 bases between them. Germline values: CDR1 LGHNA, CDR2 YNFKEQ. The CDR3 sequence: CASSQEAGLLGNSGNTIYF. The CDR3 DNA sequence: TGTGCCAGCAGCCAAGAGGCAGGGCTCTTGGGCAACTCTGGAAACACCATATATTTT.

The chain links TRBV18 to TRBJ1-2, with 7 bases aligning to TRBD1. V trimming: 11 bases; J trimming: 1 base; junction bases outside the gene matches: 7. Germline CDR1 and CDR2: KGHSH and LQKENI. The length of the CDR3 is 13 residues. In nucleotides, the CDR3 is TGTGCCGGCCGGGACAGAGATAACTATGGCTACACCTTC. Amino acid sequence: CAGRDRDNYGYTF.

The chain recombines TRBV7-3 with TRBJ1-2, with TRBD1 matching 7 bases. The germline V gene has CDR1 SGHTA and CDR2 FQGTGA. V was pared by 5 bases and J by 5 bases, with 11 bases of the junction left unmatched. CDR3 size: 15 residues. CDR3 DNA: TGTGCCAGCAGCCCGGGACAGCCGGCGGTTTATGGCTACACCTTC. Its protein is CASSPGQPAVYGYTF.

The V call is TRBV6-6, the J call TRBJ2-5; D is unclear. CDR3 length: 12 residues. V dropped 0 bases and J dropped 4 bases, with 3 bases sitting between them. From germline, CDR1 is MNHNY and CDR2 SVGAGI (reference sequence). The CDR3 DNA follows: TGTGCCAGCAGTTACTCCCCAGAGACCCAGTACTTC. It specifies CASSYSPETQYF.

The V and J genes are TRBV5-1 and TRBJ1-1; 9 bases fit TRBD1. V shed 4 bases, J shed 7 bases, and the junction held 5 bases outside the gene matches. The CDR3 sequence is 13 residues long. Per germline, CDR1 SGHRS and CDR2 YFSETQ. CDR3 sequence: CASSRTGEFEAFF. The CDR3 DNA reads TGCGCCAGCAGCCGGACAGGGGAGTTTGAAGCTTTCTTT.

The chain combines TRBV5-4 with TRBJ2-7; 12 bases map to TRBD2. This CDR3 contains 17 residues. From germline, CDR1 is SGHNT and CDR2 YYREEE (reference sequence). V was clipped by 3 bases and J by 2 bases; unmatched bases: 9. The CDR3 protein is CASSSFPWTSGAYEQYF. As DNA, the CDR3 is TGTGCCAGCAGCTCATTCCCCTGGACTAGCGGGGCCTACGAGCAGTACTTC.

For this clone: In the same sample, other DNA sequences code for this CDR3. This chain links TRBV5-1 with TRBJ1-3, with D tentatively TRBD1 (5 bases). This CDR3 comprises 14 residues. Per germline, CDR1 SGHRS and CDR2 YFSETQ. Trimming removed 4 bases at V and 4 bases at J, with 12 bases between. The CDR3 nucleotides read TGCGCCAGCAGCCCAGGGACCGCCGGAAACACCATATATTTT. Its protein is CASSPGTAGNTIYF. Full variable domain (rest looked up from reference TRBV5-1 and TRBJ1-3): KAGVTQTPRYLIKTRGQQVTLSCSPISGHRSVSWYQQTPGQGLQFLFEYFSETQRNKGNFPGRFSGRQFSNSRSEMNVSTLELGDSALYLCASSPGTAGNTIYFGEGSWLTVV.

The rearrangement uses TRBV2 and TRBJ2-1, with D perhaps TRBD1 (6 bases). This CDR3 spans 15 amino acids. Germline V CDR1 and CDR2: SNHLY, FYNNEI. V dropped 7 bases and J dropped 0 bases, with 13 bases sitting between them. DNA for the CDR3: TGTGCCAGCACTTTCCGGGACACCTCCTACAATGAGCAGTTCTTC. Translation gives CASTFRDTSYNEQFF. Supplemented by reference TRBV2 and TRBJ2-1, the full variable domain reads EPEVTQTPSHQVTQMGQEVILRCVPISNHLYFYWYRQILGQKVEFLVSFYNNEISEKSEIFDDQFSVERPDGSNFTLKIRSTKLEDSAMYFCASTFRDTSYNEQFFGPGTRLTVL.

The chain has TRBV28 and TRBJ2-6, with D hard to call. This CDR3 contains 15 residues. Germline CDR1 is MDHEN and CDR2 is SYDVKM. The V end lost 10 bases, the J end lost 4 bases, and 17 bases lay between the germline ends. CDR3 nucleotides: TGTGCCACCCTGGTCGCGTCGCTGGGGGCCAACGTCCTGACTTTC. Amino acid sequence: CATLVASLGANVLTF.

J is TRBJ2-3 and V is TRBV11-1; TRBD1 might be the D (6 bases). The V end was cut by 5 bases, the J end by 4 bases, with 13 bases between. The V gene's germline CDR1 is SGHAT and CDR2 FQDESV (reference sequence). CDR3 length: 14 amino acids. CDR3 DNA: TGTGCCAGCAGCACTGTCAGGGGCCCAGATACGCAGTATTTT. It is translated as CASSTVRGPDTQYF.

The chain employs TRBV6-4 and TRBJ2-2; tentatively, D is TRBD1 (6 bases). This CDR3 region has 14 residues. Deletions cut 2 bases from V and 6 bases from J, with 10 bases between. Germline V CDR1 and CDR2: MRHNA, SNTAGT. CDR3 amino acids: CASSDNRASGELFF. The CDR3 DNA reads as TGTGCCAGCAGTGACAACAGGGCTTCCGGGGAGCTGTTTTTT.

The rearrangement links TRBV14 to TRBJ1-4; D may be TRBD1 (6 bases). The CDR3 is 15 amino acids. V gave up 3 bases and J gave up 8 bases, with 16 bases separating them. Germline values: CDR1 SGHDN, CDR2 FVKESK. In DNA, the CDR3 is TGTGCCAGCAGCCAGACAGGTTCGGGAAGAGAAAAACTGTTTTTT. It translates to CASSQTGSGREKLFF.

CDR3: CASSRDRSYEQYF. CDR3 nucleotides: TGTGCCAGCTCAAGGGATCGATCCTACGAGCAGTACTTC. The V call is TRBV6-5, the J call TRBJ2-7, with D unresolved. Germline CDR1 reads MNHEY; CDR2 reads SVGAGI. The CDR3 sequence is 13 residues long. V was cut by 8 bases and J by 1 base, with 12 bases left in between.

This clone was seen once. V gene TRBV27 combines with J gene TRBJ1-2, with D maybe TRBD1 (5 bases). The CDR3 loop spans 14 amino acids. Trimming cost V 5 bases and J 4 bases, with 14 bases left between them. Germline V gives CDR1 MNHEY, CDR2 SMNVEV (reference sequence). The CDR3 loop is CASSPMRGLYGYTF. For the CDR3, the DNA is TGTGCCAGCAGTCCAATGCGGGGACTCTATGGCTACACCTTC.

This clone appeared once. The rearrangement uses TRBV7-2 and TRBJ1-2; D remains ambiguous. The CDR3 consists of 11 residues. Germline V gene data show CDR1 as SGHTA and CDR2 as FQGNSA. Trimming took off 2 bases at V and 7 bases at J, with 5 bases between the two ends. The CDR3 reads CASSLFSGYTF. For the CDR3, the DNA is TGTGCCAGCAGCTTATTTTCTGGCTACACCTTC.

As concerns this clone: The junction differs from germline at one of its ends, possibly a read error. CDR3 sequence: CAKGVSTDTQYF. In DNA form, the CDR3 reads TGTGCGAAGGGGGTTAGCACAGATACGCAGTATTTT. The rearrangement uses TRBV29-1 and TRBJ2-3; maybe TRBD1 (6 bases). The germline CDR1 and CDR2 sequences are SQVTM and ANQGSEA. This CDR3 has 12 amino acids.

J is TRBJ1-1 and V is TRBV29-1; 7 bases agree with TRBD1. The V segment lost 4 bases and the J segment 5 bases; nucleotides outside the gene matches: 13. The CDR3 extends over 15 amino acids. Germline lookup yields CDR1 SQVTM and CDR2 ANQGSEA. CDR3 region: CSVAGTASRGTEAFF. DNA of the CDR3: TGCAGCGTTGCTGGGACAGCTTCACGGGGGACTGAAGCTTTCTTT.

The V gene is TRBV4-1, the J gene TRBJ2-7; the match to TRBD2 covers 13 bases. The CDR3 consists of 16 residues. Trimming removed 0 bases from V and 2 bases from J; junction bases left unmatched: 1. CDR1 is MGHRA and CDR2 is YSYEKL in the germline V gene. The CDR3 DNA reads as TGCGCCAGCAGCCAAGATGGGACTAGCGGGGCCTACGAGCAGTACTTC. It yields the protein CASSQDGTSGAYEQYF.

This clone was seen a single time. The V and J genes are TRBV5-1 and TRBJ2-1; D is ambiguous. The CDR3 has 12 residues. V dropped 0 bases and J dropped 6 bases, with 4 bases sitting between them. Germline V gives CDR1 SGHRS, CDR2 YFSETQ. The CDR3 here is CASSLGANEQFF. The CDR3 nucleotides read TGCGCCAGCAGCTTGGGGGCCAATGAGCAGTTCTTC.

This clone was picked up a small number of times. The chain combines TRBV10-3 with TRBJ1-2; D possibly corresponds to TRBD1 (5 bases). Trimming removed 0 bases at V and 5 bases at J, with 16 bases between. Per the germline V gene, CDR1 is ENHRY and CDR2 is SYGVKD. The CDR3 length is 16 residues. CDR3 DNA sequence: TGTGCCATCAGTGAGTCTAGGTGGGACGGATTTTATGGCTACACCTTC. This gives the protein CAISESRWDGFYGYTF.